These 27 T cell receptor beta chains were sequenced from one sample in a study of T cells in Graves' hyperthyroidism and ophthalmopathy. Amplification of TCR beta CDR3 regions used RNA as the template. In the first-round RT-PCR of the TCR CDR3, the HTBI primer set was used. TCRdb re-derived calls from the multiplex PCR reads in MiXCR, one entry per CDR3 protein. The sample includes about 600,000 distinct CDR3 sequences, 14% seen only once; the top ten take 6.5% to 9%. Sequenced sample: blood. These receptors came from a woman aged 18-29 years with Graves' ophthalmopathy.

There are many counts of this clonotype. The chain links TRBV6-2 or TRBV6-3 to TRBJ2-1; 9 bases fit TRBD1. The junction had 10 bases not matched to a gene; V was cut back by 4 bases and J by 6 bases. There are 16 residues in the CDR3. CDR1 MNHEY and CDR2 SVGEGT come from the germline V gene. CDR3 in amino acids: CASSSPTRDRANEQFF. Written as DNA, the CDR3 is TGTGCCAGCAGTTCCCCCACCCGGGACAGGGCCAATGAGCAGTTCTTC.

This clonotype has only a few counts. CDR3 region: CASSVQGDTEAFF. The CDR3 DNA reads TGTGCCAGCAGCGTACAGGGCGACACTGAAGCTTTCTTT. The chain joins TRBV9 to TRBJ1-1; tentatively, D is TRBD1 (5 bases). V was pared by 1 base and J by 3 bases, with 7 bases between. The CDR3 is 13 residues long. Germline CDR1 and CDR2: SGDLS and YYNGEE.

This clonotype was seen many times. The chain employs TRBV27 and TRBJ2-3; D may be TRBD1 (6 bases). There are 14 residues in the CDR3. Trimming removed 6 bases at V and 2 bases at J, with 12 bases between. Looked up from germline, CDR1 is MNHEY and CDR2 is SMNVEV (reference sequence). DNA of the CDR3: TGTGCCAGCAGCGTAACAGGGATCACAGATACGCAGTATTTT. Translated: CASSVTGITDTQYF.

This clonotype was counted at least ten times. J is TRBJ2-5 and V is TRBV11-2, with 7 bases that match TRBD2. The trim removed 4 bases at V and 4 bases at J, leaving 12 bases unmatched. From germline, CDR1 is SGHAT and CDR2 FQNNGV. The CDR3 is 16 amino acids. The CDR3: CASSSSRGGRGETQYF. In nucleotides, the CDR3 is TGTGCCAGCAGCTCCTCCCGGGGAGGGAGGGGAGAGACCCAGTACTTC.

V and J are TRBV7-3 and TRBJ2-3; D not resolved. V gave up 1 base and J gave up 4 bases, with 12 bases separating them. This CDR3 region has 15 residues. Germline V CDR1 and CDR2: SGHTA, FQGTGA. CDR3: CASSLRGTRPDTQYF. The CDR3, as DNA: TGTGCCAGCAGCTTAAGAGGCACGAGACCAGATACGCAGTATTTT. The full variable domain, in which reference TRBV7-3 and TRBJ2-3 provide the parts outside the CDR3, is GAGVSQTPSNKVTEKGKYVELRCDPISGHTALYWYRQSLGQGPEFLIYFQGTGAADDSGLPNDRFFAVRPEGSVSTLKIQRTERGDSAVYLCASSLRGTRPDTQYFGPGTRLTVL.

The V call is TRBV4-3, the J call TRBJ1-6; no reliable D call. The CDR3 has 16 residues. Germline CDR1 and CDR2: LGHNA and YSLEER. V lost 3 bases to trimming and J lost 0 bases, with 9 bases between them. The chain's CDR3 is CASSHHTSSYNSPLHF. The CDR3 DNA reads TGCGCCAGCAGCCATCACACTAGCTCCTATAATTCACCCCTCCACTTT.

This clonotype was recorded many times. This sequence joins TRBV12-3 or TRBV12-4 and TRBJ2-1; D unclear. CDR3 length: 11 residues. The V gene lost 6 bases and the J gene lost 8 bases, with 8 bases spanning the gap. This CDR3 is CASSPSYEQFF. The CDR3, as DNA: TGTGCCAGCAGCCCATCATATGAGCAGTTCTTC.

This clonotype came up many times. The junction differs from germline at one of its ends, possibly a read error. This sequence joins TRBV12-3 or TRBV12-4 and TRBJ1-1; D ambiguous. The CDR3 consists of 12 residues. The CDR3 spells CASSLVNTEAFF. The CDR3 DNA reads as TGTGCCAGCAGCTTAGTGAACACTGAAGCTTTCTTT.

The rearrangement uses TRBV4-3 and TRBJ2-5; D assignment may be TRBD1 or TRBD2 (5 bases each). The V gene lost 0 bases and the J gene lost 4 bases, with 12 bases spanning the gap. This CDR3 has 15 amino acids. The germline CDR1 and CDR2 sequences are LGHNA and YSLEER. The CDR3 reads CASSQDFRDGETQYF. Here the CDR3 DNA reads TGCGCCAGCAGCCAAGATTTCCGGGACGGAGAGACCCAGTACTTC.

This clonotype was counted many times. This chain uses TRBV28 with TRBJ2-7; unclear D gene. V gave up 3 bases and J gave up 3 bases, with 21 bases separating them. This CDR3 spans 17 amino acids. Per germline, CDR1 MDHEN and CDR2 SYDVKM. The CDR3 region has the DNA TGTGCCAGCAGTTTCGACTTTTCCGCGCGAGAGAACTACGAGCAGTACTTC. This encodes CASSFDFSARENYEQYF.

This clonotype was recorded at least ten times. The chain recombines TRBV11-2 with TRBJ2-7; 9 positions match TRBD1. Germline V gives CDR1 SGHAT, CDR2 FQNNGV. The V gene end was trimmed by 5 bases and the J gene end by 4 bases; junction bases not matched to a gene: 9. The CDR3 is 15 amino acids. The CDR3 nucleotides are TGTGCCAGCAGCCTCGCCGGGACAGGGACTTACGAGCAGTACTTC. Translation gives CASSLAGTGTYEQYF.

This clonotype was seen repeatedly, ten times or more. The V call is TRBV30, the J call TRBJ1-1; no clear D gene. This CDR3 region has 13 residues. Germline V CDR1 and CDR2: GTSNPN, SVGIG (reference sequence). V lost 3 bases and J lost 0, with 8 bases in between. The DNA of the CDR3 is TGTGCCTGGAGCCCAGACTTGAACACTGAAGCTTTCTTT. Its translation is CAWSPDLNTEAFF.

The chain recombines TRBV7-9 with TRBJ2-7; D not resolved. In germline, CDR1 is SEHNR, CDR2 FQNEAQ (reference sequence). V was cut by 5 bases and J by 7 bases, with 12 bases left in between. The CDR3 has 12 amino acids. The CDR3 nucleotides are TGTGCCAGCAGCCGCCGGCCGGGTGAGCAGTACTTC. It specifies CASSRRPGEQYF. The whole variable domain, filled in from reference TRBV7-9 and TRBJ2-7, reads DTGVSQNPRHKITKRGQNVTFRCDPISEHNRLYWYRQTLGQGPEFLTYFQNEAQLEKSRLLSDRFSAERPKGSFSTLEIQRTEQGDSAMYLCASSRRPGEQYFGPGTRLTVT.

This clonotype was counted ten times or more. The rearrangement uses TRBV30 and TRBJ2-5; possible D gene TRBD1, 5 bases. Germline V gene data show CDR1 as GTSNPN and CDR2 as SVGIG (reference sequence). The CDR3 sequence is 12 residues long. V was cut by 3 bases and J by 5 bases, with 10 bases left in between. Here the CDR3 DNA reads TGTGCCTGGAGCCAGGGTGGGGAGACCCAGTACTTC. Translation: CAWSQGGETQYF.

Written as DNA, the CDR3 is TGCAGTGCCATAAATCGACAGGGGTCGGGGGGGGATACGCAGTATTTT. Protein product: CSAINRQGSGGDTQYF. The V and J genes are TRBV20-1 and TRBJ2-3, with D perhaps given as TRBD1 or TRBD2 (8 bases each). V was clipped by 6 bases and J by 6 bases, with 25 bases between them. Germline V gene data show CDR1 as DFQATT and CDR2 as SNEGSKA (reference sequence). CDR3 length: 16 residues.

This clonotype has at least ten counts. The CDR3 sequence: CSGQDRYDTEAFF. The CDR3 region has the DNA TGCAGCGGACAGGACAGGTACGACACTGAAGCTTTCTTT. The V gene is TRBV29-1, the J gene TRBJ1-1, with 7 bases identical to TRBD1. CDR1 and CDR2 (germline): SQVTM, ANQGSEA. V gave up 7 bases and J gave up 3 bases; unmatched junction bases: 8. The CDR3 contains 13 residues.

This clonotype appeared many times. This sequence joins TRBV3-1 and TRBJ2-7, with 9 positions matching TRBD2. V lost 3 bases and J lost 0; bases outside the gene matches: 3. The CDR3 sequence is 15 residues long. CDR1 LGHDT and CDR2 YNNKEL come from the germline V gene (reference sequence). This CDR3 reads CASSHRLAVSYEQYF. The CDR3 coding sequence is TGTGCCAGCAGCCATAGACTAGCGGTCTCCTACGAGCAGTACTTC.

This clonotype was found many times. The genes are TRBV27 and TRBJ1-1; TRBD1 matches at 10 bases. CDR3 length equals 18 residues. In germline, CDR1 is MNHEY, CDR2 SMNVEV (reference sequence). Trimming took 0 bases from V and 0 from J; bases not matched to a gene: 7. As DNA, the CDR3 is TGTGCCAGCAGTTTATCGTGGACAGGGGGATTTATGAACACTGAAGCTTTCTTT. Its protein is CASSLSWTGGFMNTEAFF.

This clonotype was seen repeatedly, ten times or more. The chain joins TRBV5-1 to TRBJ2-1; D might be TRBD2 (6 bases). Trimming stripped 2 bases from V and 8 bases from J, with 14 bases between. Germline V gene data show CDR1 as SGHRS and CDR2 as YFSETQ. This CDR3 has 14 amino acids. CDR3 coding DNA: TGCGCCAGCAGCTTTCGAGTAGCGGTTCATGAGCAGTTCTTC. Amino acids: CASSFRVAVHEQFF.

This clonotype was counted ten times or more. The rearrangement links TRBV28 to TRBJ1-2; unclear D gene. The germline gives CDR1 MDHEN, CDR2 SYDVKM. Between the trimmed V and J ends, which lost 1 base and 6 bases, there was a span of 9 bases. The CDR3 runs to 13 residues. The DNA for the CDR3 is TGTGCCAGCAGTTTATTTGCGGAAGATGGCTACACCTTC. Translating gives CASSLFAEDGYTF.

The sample holds a few counts of this clonotype. V gene TRBV27 combines with J gene TRBJ2-1; 11 bases line up with TRBD2. Trimming took 4 bases from V and 3 from J; bases not matched to a gene: 5. The germline V gene encodes CDR1 MNHEY and CDR2 SMNVEV (reference sequence). The CDR3 is 16 amino acids. The DNA for the CDR3 is TGTGCCAGCAGTTCAGGGACTAGCGGCCACTACAATGAGCAGTTCTTC. Translating gives CASSSGTSGHYNEQFF.

There are many counts of this clonotype. V gene TRBV11-2 combines with J gene TRBJ1-5; a weak D match, TRBD1 (5 bases). This CDR3 comprises 14 residues. Germline CDR1 and CDR2: SGHAT and FQNNGV. V was clipped by 5 bases and J by 2 bases, with 10 bases between them. CDR3 in DNA: TGTGCCAGCAGCCAAGCGGGGGGCAATCAGCCCCAGCATTTT. Protein: CASSQAGGNQPQHF.

This clonotype has a count of ten or more. This chain connects TRBV7-8 to TRBJ2-1; unclear D gene. The germline V gene encodes CDR1 SGHVS and CDR2 FQNEAQ. The CDR3 runs to 13 residues. V lost 5 bases, J lost 8 bases, and 13 bases lay in between. CDR3 loop: CASSPNRDYEQFF. DNA of the CDR3: TGTGCCAGCAGCCCGAACAGAGACTATGAGCAGTTCTTC.

This clonotype occurred many times. J is TRBJ1-2 and V is TRBV28; 7 bases line up with TRBD1. The V and J ends lost 2 bases and 3 bases, in that order; junction bases with no gene match: 3. The germline V gene encodes CDR1 MDHEN and CDR2 SYDVKM. The CDR3 sequence is 14 residues long. The CDR3 reads CASSLPTGHYGYTF. The CDR3, as DNA: TGTGCCAGCAGTTTACCGACAGGGCACTATGGCTACACCTTC.

This chain connects TRBV20-1 to TRBJ2-1; 9 positions agree with TRBD1. CDR3 length: 13 residues. CDR1 DFQATT and CDR2 SNEGSKA come from the germline V gene (reference sequence). The CDR3 region is CSAPGQGPNEQFF. The CDR3, as DNA: TGCAGCGCGCCGGGACAGGGTCCCAATGAGCAGTTCTTC.

This sequence joins TRBV10-3 and TRBJ1-5; maybe TRBD1 (5 bases). Germline loops: CDR1 ENHRY, CDR2 SYGVKD. The CDR3 contains 13 residues. The V and J ends lost 8 bases and 3 bases respectively, with 11 bases between them. This chain's CDR3 is CAIRGEPNQPQHF. In nucleotides, the CDR3 is TGTGCCATCCGGGGGGAGCCCAATCAGCCCCAGCATTTT.

V usage is TRBV28 and J usage is TRBJ2-5, with TRBD1 as a possible D gene (6 bases). CDR3 length: 13 amino acids. The germline V gene has CDR1 MDHEN and CDR2 SYDVKM. The CDR3 loop reads CASRTVFQETQYF. The CDR3 region has the DNA TGTGCTTCCCGGACAGTTTTTCAAGAGACCCAGTACTTC.